This is a list of T cell receptor beta chains from one sample in a study of blood T cell repertoires in COVID-19. Some clones are missing from TCRdb's copy, which holds only in-frame ones; the method was immunoSEQ multiplex PCR. The table includes tens of thousands of clones, roughly 90% detected once. The material sequenced was peripheral blood. The receptors were sampled from a man in his sixties with active COVID-19. CDR3s include the opening cysteine and the closing phenylalanine or tryptophan. The order of the fields is CDR3 DNA, CDR3 protein, D gene, clone size, J gene, V gene. The D gene is left open where the match is weak. Size tells how often a clone was seen (once, few, many) or the class of an expanded clone, and some rows leave it out.

CDR3 DNA: TGTGCCAGCAGACGCAGGGAAAACACTGAAGCTTTCTTT
CDR3 protein: CASRRRENTEAFF
D gene: -
clone size: -
J gene: TRBJ1-1
V gene: TRBV6-6

CDR3 DNA: TGCGCCAGCAGCCACCTAGACAGGGGGCTTGGGAACACTGAAGCTTTCTTT
CDR3 protein: CASSHLDRGLGNTEAFF
D gene: TRBD1
clone size: few
J gene: TRBJ1-1
V gene: TRBV4-1

CDR3 DNA: TGTGCCACCAGCAGTTCAGGTCAGAACACTGAAGCTTTCTTT
CDR3 protein: CATSSSGQNTEAFF
D gene: -
clone size: once
J gene: TRBJ1-1
V gene: TRBV15

CDR3 DNA: TGTGCCAGCAGACAAAGACTAGGTTACGAGCAGTACTTC
CDR3 protein: CASRQRLGYEQYF
D gene: -
clone size: -
J gene: TRBJ2-7
V gene: TRBV6-5

CDR3 DNA: TGTGCCAGCAGCCCCAGTCCATCCCCAGGCGAGCAGTACTTC
CDR3 protein: CASSPSPSPGEQYF
D gene: -
clone size: -
J gene: TRBJ2-7
V gene: TRBV9

CDR3 DNA: TGTGCCAGCAGCTCGGGACTAGCGGGAGGTGAGACCCAGTACTTC
CDR3 protein: CASSSGLAGGETQYF
D gene: TRBD2
clone size: -
J gene: TRBJ2-5
V gene: TRBV11-2

CDR3 DNA: TGTGCCAGCAGCTTAGGACTAGCGGGAGGTTGGAGCACAGATACGCAGTATTTT
CDR3 protein: CASSLGLAGGWSTDTQYF
D gene: TRBD2
clone size: -
J gene: TRBJ2-3
V gene: TRBV7-8

CDR3 DNA: TGCGCCAGCGGGAACAGGGGCAGCACCGGGGAGCTGTTTTTT
CDR3 protein: CASGNRGSTGELFF
D gene: TRBD1
clone size: -
J gene: TRBJ2-2
V gene: TRBV5-1

CDR3 DNA: TGTGCCAGCACCAAGGGGTACCCAGATACGCAGTATTTT
CDR3 protein: CASTKGYPDTQYF
D gene: -
clone size: -
J gene: TRBJ2-3
V gene: TRBV12-3/TRBV12-4

CDR3 DNA: TGTGCCAGCAGCCGGACTAGCGGAGCCCCCACCGGGGAGCTGTTTTTT
CDR3 protein: CASSRTSGAPTGELFF
D gene: TRBD2
clone size: -
J gene: TRBJ2-2
V gene: TRBV6-6

CDR3 DNA: TGTGCCAGCAGCTGGTTCTGGGACAGGGGGCACGGGGAGCTGTTTTTT
CDR3 protein: CASSWFWDRGHGELFF
D gene: TRBD1
clone size: -
J gene: TRBJ2-2
V gene: TRBV7-9

CDR3 DNA: TGCGCCAGCAGCTTAGCTAGCGGGGGATCCTACGAGCAGTACTTC
CDR3 protein: CASSLASGGSYEQYF
D gene: TRBD2
clone size: -
J gene: TRBJ2-7
V gene: TRBV5-1

CDR3 DNA: TGTGCCAGCAGGGCCCTGACAGCGAACACTGAAGCTTTCTTT
CDR3 protein: CASRALTANTEAFF
D gene: -
clone size: -
J gene: TRBJ1-1
V gene: TRBV14

CDR3 DNA: TGTGCCAGTAGTATAACTAGCCGTGAGACCCAGTACTTC
CDR3 protein: CASSITSRETQYF
D gene: -
clone size: -
J gene: TRBJ2-5
V gene: TRBV19

CDR3 DNA: TGTGCCAGCAGCTTAGAGGGGGCGATACCGTGGAATGAGCAGTTCTTC
CDR3 protein: CASSLEGAIPWNEQFF
D gene: TRBD1
clone size: -
J gene: TRBJ2-1
V gene: TRBV7-6

CDR3 DNA: TGTGCCAGCAGTGACTACTACTATGGCTACACCTTC
CDR3 protein: CASSDYYYGYTF
D gene: -
clone size: once
J gene: TRBJ1-2
V gene: TRBV27

CDR3 DNA: TGCGCCAGCAGCTTGGGACTAGCGGGAGGCCCAAGCACAGATACGCAGTATTTT
CDR3 protein: CASSLGLAGGPSTDTQYF
D gene: TRBD2
clone size: -
J gene: TRBJ2-3
V gene: TRBV5-1

CDR3 DNA: TGCGCCAGCAGCTTGCGGGGTTCAGAAAACATTCAGTACTTC
CDR3 protein: CASSLRGSENIQYF
D gene: -
clone size: once
J gene: TRBJ2-4
V gene: TRBV5-1

CDR3 DNA: TGCGCCAGCAGCTTGGGTACTAGCGGCCCCTACGAGCAGTACTTC
CDR3 protein: CASSLGTSGPYEQYF
D gene: TRBD2
clone size: -
J gene: TRBJ2-7
V gene: TRBV5-1

CDR3 DNA: TGTGCCACCAGGCCGGGACAGCGGATTCTAGCCAAAAACATTCAGTACTTC
CDR3 protein: CATRPGQRILAKNIQYF
D gene: TRBD1
clone size: -
J gene: TRBJ2-4
V gene: TRBV24-1

CDR3 DNA: TGTGCCAGCAGTTTCACAGGGGACACCGGGGAGCTGTTTTTT
CDR3 protein: CASSFTGDTGELFF
D gene: TRBD1
clone size: -
J gene: TRBJ2-2
V gene: TRBV27